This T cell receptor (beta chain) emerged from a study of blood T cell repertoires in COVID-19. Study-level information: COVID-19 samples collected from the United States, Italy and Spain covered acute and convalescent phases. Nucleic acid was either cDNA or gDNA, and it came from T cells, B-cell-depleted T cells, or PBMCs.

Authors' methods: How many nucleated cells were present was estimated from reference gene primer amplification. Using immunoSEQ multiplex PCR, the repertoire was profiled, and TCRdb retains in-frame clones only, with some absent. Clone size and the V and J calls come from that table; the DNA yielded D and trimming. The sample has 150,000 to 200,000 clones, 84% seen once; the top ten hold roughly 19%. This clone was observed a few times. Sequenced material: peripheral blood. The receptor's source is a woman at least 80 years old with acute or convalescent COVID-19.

The CDR3 reads CASTLGAGGPYNEQFF. The CDR3 nucleotides read TGTGCCAGCACCCTGGGGGCGGGAGGGCCCTACAATGAGCAGTTCTTC. The J gene is TRBJ2-1, the V gene TRBV5-4; 9 bases match TRBD2. V gave up 6 bases and J gave up 2 bases; unmatched junction bases: 9. Germline loops: CDR1 SGHNT, CDR2 YYREEE (reference sequence). The CDR3 totals 16 residues.